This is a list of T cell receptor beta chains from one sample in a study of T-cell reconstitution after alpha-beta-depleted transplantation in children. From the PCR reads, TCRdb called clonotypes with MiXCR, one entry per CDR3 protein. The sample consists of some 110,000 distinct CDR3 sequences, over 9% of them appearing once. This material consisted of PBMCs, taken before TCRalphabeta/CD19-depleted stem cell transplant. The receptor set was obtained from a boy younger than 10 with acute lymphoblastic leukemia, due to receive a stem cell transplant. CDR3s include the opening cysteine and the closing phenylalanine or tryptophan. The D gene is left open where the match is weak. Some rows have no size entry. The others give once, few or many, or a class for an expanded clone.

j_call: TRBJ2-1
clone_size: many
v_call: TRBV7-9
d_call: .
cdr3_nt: TGTGCCAGCAGCCCCGGGGCGGGAAGTAGCGATGAGCAGTTCTTC
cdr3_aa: CASSPGAGSSDEQFF

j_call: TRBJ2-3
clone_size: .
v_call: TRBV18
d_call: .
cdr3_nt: TGTGCCAGCTCACCGTTCGGGGATACGCAGTATTTT
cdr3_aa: CASSPFGDTQYF

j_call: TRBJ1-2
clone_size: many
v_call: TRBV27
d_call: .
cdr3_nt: TGTGCCAGCAGTTTAGGGGGAGCTAACTATGGCTACACCTTC
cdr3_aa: CASSLGGANYGYTF

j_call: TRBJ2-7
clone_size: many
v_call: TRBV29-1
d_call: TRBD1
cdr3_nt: TGCAGCGTTGAGGGTGACGGGACAGCCTCCTACGAGCAGTACTTC
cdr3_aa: CSVEGDGTASYEQYF

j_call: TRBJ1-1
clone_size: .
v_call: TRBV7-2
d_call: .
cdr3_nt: TGTGCCAGCAGCTTAGATTACACCCCGAACACTGAAGCTTTCTTT
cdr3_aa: CASSLDYTPNTEAFF

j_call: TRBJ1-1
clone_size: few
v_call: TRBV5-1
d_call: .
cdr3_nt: TGCGCCAGCAGCTTTTGGGTCGAGGGGAGGGAAGCTTTCTTT
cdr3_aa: CASSFWVEGREAFF

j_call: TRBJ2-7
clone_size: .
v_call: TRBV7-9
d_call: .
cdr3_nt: TGTTCCAGCAGCCCCGGGACATCCTACGAGCAGTACTTC
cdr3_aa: CSSSPGTSYEQYF

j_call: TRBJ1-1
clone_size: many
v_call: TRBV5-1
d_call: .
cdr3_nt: TGCGCCAGCAGCCCCGGACGGATATTGAACACTGAAGCTTTCTTT
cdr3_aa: CASSPGRILNTEAFF

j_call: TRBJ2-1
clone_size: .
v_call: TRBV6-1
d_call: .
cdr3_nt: TGTGCCAGCAGCGAAATAGGTTCAGGCCACAATGAGCAGTTCTTC
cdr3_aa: CASSEIGSGHNEQFF

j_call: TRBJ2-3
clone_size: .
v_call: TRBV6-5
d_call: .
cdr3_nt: TGTGCCAGCAGTTGGGGAAAGAGCACAGATACGCAGTATTTT
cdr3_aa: CASSWGKSTDTQYF

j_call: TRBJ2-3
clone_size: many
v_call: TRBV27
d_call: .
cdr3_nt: TGTGCCAGCAGTTTATCCGGGGGCGCAGATACGCAGTATTTT
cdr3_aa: CASSLSGGADTQYF

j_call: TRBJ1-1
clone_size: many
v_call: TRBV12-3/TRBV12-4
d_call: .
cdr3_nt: TGTGCCAGCAGTTTCCAGGCGAACACTGAAGCTTTCTTT
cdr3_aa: CASSFQANTEAFF

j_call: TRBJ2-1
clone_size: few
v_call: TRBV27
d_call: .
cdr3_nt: TGTGCCAGCAGTTTACGTCCGGTGTACAATGAGCAGTTCTTC
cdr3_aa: CASSLRPVYNEQFF

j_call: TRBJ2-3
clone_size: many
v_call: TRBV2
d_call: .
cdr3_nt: TGTGCCAGCAGTCCTAGGTCGGATACGCAGTATTTT
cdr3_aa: CASSPRSDTQYF

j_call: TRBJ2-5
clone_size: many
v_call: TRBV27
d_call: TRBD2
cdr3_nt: TGTGCCAGCAGTTTTTCGGGACTAGCGGAAGAGACCCAGTACTTC
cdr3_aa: CASSFSGLAEETQYF

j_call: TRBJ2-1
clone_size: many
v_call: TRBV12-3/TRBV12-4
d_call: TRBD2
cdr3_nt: TGTGCCAGCAGTTTGGGAGCGGGAGGACACAATGAGCAGTTCTTC
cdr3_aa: CASSLGAGGHNEQFF

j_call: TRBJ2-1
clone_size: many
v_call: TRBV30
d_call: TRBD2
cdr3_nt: TGTGCCGGCCGGAAAGCGGGAGTAAATGAGCAGTTCTTC
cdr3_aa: CAGRKAGVNEQFF

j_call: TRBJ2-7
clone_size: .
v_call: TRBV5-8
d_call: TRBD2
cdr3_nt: TGTGCCAGCAGCTTGGATGGTAGCGGGATTACCTACGAGCAGTACTTC
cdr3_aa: CASSLDGSGITYEQYF